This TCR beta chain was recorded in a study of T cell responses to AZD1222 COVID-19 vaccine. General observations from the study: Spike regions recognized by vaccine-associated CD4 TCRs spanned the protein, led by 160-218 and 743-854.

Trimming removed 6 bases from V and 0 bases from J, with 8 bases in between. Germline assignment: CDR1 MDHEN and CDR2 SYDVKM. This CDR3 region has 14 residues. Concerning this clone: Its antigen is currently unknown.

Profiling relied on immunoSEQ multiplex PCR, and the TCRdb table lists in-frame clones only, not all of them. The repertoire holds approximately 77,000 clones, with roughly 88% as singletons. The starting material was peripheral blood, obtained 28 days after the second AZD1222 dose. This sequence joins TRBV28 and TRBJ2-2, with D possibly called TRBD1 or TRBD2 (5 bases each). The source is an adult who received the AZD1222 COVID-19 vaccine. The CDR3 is CASRGTANTGELFF. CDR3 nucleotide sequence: TGTGCCAGCAGAGGGACGGCGAACACCGGGGAGCTGTTTTTT.